The 9 T cell receptor beta chains below all came from one sample that was sequenced in a study of graft-versus-host responses after intestinal transplantation. Sequencing used immunoSEQ multiplex PCR; TCRdb keeps in-frame clones, though not all of them. Of fewer than 95,000 clones listed, about 95% are singletons. What these receptors recognize is not known. The sequences come from unstimulated CD4+ T cells sorted from spleen or lymph node cells, collected before transplant. All receptors derive from a human donor who was the organ donor for an intestinal transplant.

This sequence joins TRBV5-1 and TRBJ1-5; no reliable D call. Germline V CDR1 and CDR2: SGHRS, YFSETQ. The V gene lost 0 bases and the J gene lost 0 bases, with 4 bases spanning the gap. The CDR3 extends over 14 amino acids. Here the CDR3 DNA reads TGCGCCAGCAGCTTGGGGAGTAGCAATCAGCCCCAGCATTTT. Its protein product is CASSLGSSNQPQHF. The full variable domain, with the rest looked up from reference TRBV5-1 and TRBJ1-5, is KAGVTQTPRYLIKTRGQQVTLSCSPISGHRSVSWYQQTPGQGLQFLFEYFSETQRNKGNFPGRFSGRQFSNSRSEMNVSTLELGDSALYLCASSLGSSNQPQHFGDGTRLSIL.

The chain has TRBV4-1 and TRBJ1-6; TRBD1 aligns across 9 bases. The CDR3 sequence is 16 residues long. Germline V CDR1 and CDR2: MGHRA, YSYEKL. With 4 bases clipped from V and 5 bases from J, the junction kept 6 bases outside the gene matches. The CDR3 here is CASSPRGDRDNSPLHF. CDR3 sequence (DNA): TGCGCCAGCAGCCCACGAGGGGACAGGGATAATTCACCCCTCCACTTT.

The chain uses TRBV6-5 and TRBJ1-2, with a possible D match to TRBD1 (6 bases). Germline lookup yields CDR1 MNHEY and CDR2 SVGAGI. The length of the CDR3 is 15 residues. V lost 5 bases, J lost 5 bases, and 18 bases lay in between. CDR3 protein: CASSAQEGERYGYTF. In nucleotides, the CDR3 is TGTGCCAGCAGTGCCCAAGAGGGGGAAAGATATGGCTACACCTTC.

This chain links TRBV4-1 with TRBJ1-5; the D gene is possibly TRBD1 (5 bases). Germline V gene lookup returns CDR1 MGHRA and CDR2 YSYEKL. This CDR3 spans 17 amino acids. Trimming pared 1 base from V and 0 bases from J, leaving 13 bases between. The CDR3 DNA follows: TGCGCCAGCAGCCAAGTTTGGACAAAAAATAGCAATCAGCCCCAGCATTTT. Protein sequence: CASSQVWTKNSNQPQHF.

The J gene is TRBJ2-7, the V gene TRBV6-6; D not resolved. Germline V gene data show CDR1 as MNHNY and CDR2 as SVGAGI (reference sequence). The CDR3 runs to 15 residues. The V and J ends lost 7 bases and 2 bases respectively, with 18 bases between them. As DNA, the CDR3 is TGTGCCAGCATTCCAGACGGATCCAACGCCTACGAGCAGTACTTC. Protein: CASIPDGSNAYEQYF.

J is TRBJ1-3 and V is TRBV5-4; 8 bases agree with TRBD1. With V trimmed by 2 bases and J by 0 bases, 4 bases remained unmatched. The germline V gene has CDR1 SGHNT and CDR2 YYREEE (reference sequence). CDR3 length equals 16 residues. The DNA for the CDR3 is TGTGCCAGCAGCTTATTCGACAGGGGCTCTGGAAACACCATATATTTT. Its translation: CASSLFDRGSGNTIYF. Looking up the rest from reference TRBV5-4 and TRBJ1-3 gives the full variable domain: ETGVTQSPTHLIKTRGQQVTLRCSSQSGHNTVSWYQQALGQGPQFIFQYYREEENGRGNFPPRFSGLQFPNYSSELNVNALELDDSALYLCASSLFDRGSGNTIYFGEGSWLTVV.

This sequence joins TRBV27 and TRBJ1-6; D may be TRBD1 (6 bases). The CDR3 totals 17 residues. Germline CDR1 and CDR2: MNHEY and SMNVEV (reference sequence). V dropped 5 bases and J dropped 6 bases, with 20 bases sitting between them. In nucleotides, the CDR3 is TGTGCCAGCAGTCCGTCGACAGGTCGGGGGTTTAATTCACCCCTCCACTTT. It translates to CASSPSTGRGFNSPLHF.

V usage is TRBV28 and J usage is TRBJ2-7; 8 bases line up with TRBD2. V lost 7 bases to trimming and J lost 0 bases; unmatched junction nucleotides: 8. The germline gives CDR1 MDHEN, CDR2 SYDVKM. The CDR3 consists of 15 residues. CDR3 DNA: TGTGCCAGCACCTTCGGGGGGGGGCACTCCTACGAGCAGTACTTC. Its translation: CASTFGGGHSYEQYF.

The sample holds a few counts of this clone. This rearrangement joins TRBV10-3 to TRBJ1-5; tentatively, D is TRBD1 (6 bases). This CDR3 spans 15 amino acids. Between the trimmed V and J ends, which lost 3 bases and 4 bases, there was a span of 13 bases. Germline V gene data show CDR1 as ENHRY and CDR2 as SYGVKD. CDR3 nucleotide sequence: TGTGCCATCAGTGATTGGTTGACAGGTAATCAGCCCCAGCATTTT. Protein sequence: CAISDWLTGNQPQHF.